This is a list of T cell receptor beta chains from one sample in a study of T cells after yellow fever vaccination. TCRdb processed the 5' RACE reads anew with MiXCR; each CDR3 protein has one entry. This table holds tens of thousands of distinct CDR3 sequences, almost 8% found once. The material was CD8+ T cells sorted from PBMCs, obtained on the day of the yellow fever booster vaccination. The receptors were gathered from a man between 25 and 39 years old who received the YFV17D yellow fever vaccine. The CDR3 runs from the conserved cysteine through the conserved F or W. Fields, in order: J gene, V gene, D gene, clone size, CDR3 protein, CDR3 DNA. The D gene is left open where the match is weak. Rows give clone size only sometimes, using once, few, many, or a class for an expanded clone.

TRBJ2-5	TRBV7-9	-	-	CASSLETGETQYF	TGTGCCAGCAGCTTAGAAACGGGAGAGACCCAGTACTTC
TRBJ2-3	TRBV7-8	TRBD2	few	CASSPGGEAADTQYF	TGTGCCAGCAGCCCGGGGGGGGAGGCGGCAGATACGCAGTATTTT
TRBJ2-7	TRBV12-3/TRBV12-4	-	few	CASSPAGSYEQYF	TGTGCCAGCAGCCCTGCGGGCTCCTACGAGCAGTACTTC
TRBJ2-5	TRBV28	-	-	CDSSLSTGGETQYF	TGTGACAGCAGTTTATCGACGGGTGGGGAGACCCAGTACTTC
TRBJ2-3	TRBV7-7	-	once	CASSAGQWDINTQYF	TGTGCTAGCAGCGCTGGACAGTGGGACATAAATACGCAGTATTTT
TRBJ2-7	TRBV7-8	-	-	CASSLVQGGYEQYF	TGTGCCAGCAGCTTAGTGCAGGGAGGCTACGAGCAGTACTTC
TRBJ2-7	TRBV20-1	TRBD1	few	CSARVAGGYEQYF	TGCAGTGCTAGAGTGGCAGGGGGCTACGAGCAGTACTTC
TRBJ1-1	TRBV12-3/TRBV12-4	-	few	CASSTRVNTEAFF	TGTGCCAGCAGTACCCGGGTGAACACTGAAGCTTTCTTT
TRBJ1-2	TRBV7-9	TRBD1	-	CASSSSPGQGVYGYTF	TGTGCCAGCAGCTCCTCGCCGGGACAGGGAGTCTATGGCTACACCTTC
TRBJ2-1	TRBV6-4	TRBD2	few	CASSDKPSGSSYNEQFF	TGTGCCAGCAGTGACAAACCTAGCGGGAGCTCCTACAATGAGCAGTTCTTC
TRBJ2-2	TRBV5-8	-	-	CASSLAWPTGELFF	TGTGCCAGCAGCTTGGCCTGGCCCACCGGGGAGCTGTTTTTT
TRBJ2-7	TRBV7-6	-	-	CASSSRQGEQYF	TGTGCCAGCAGCTCACGCCAGGGTGAGCAGTACTTC
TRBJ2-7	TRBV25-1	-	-	CASSDVTDSYEQYF	TGTGCCAGCAGTGATGTCACCGACTCCTACGAGCAGTACTTC
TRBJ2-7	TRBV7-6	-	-	CASSLEVGSPHEQYF	TGTGCCAGCAGCTTAGAGGTCGGGAGTCCGCACGAGCAGTACTTC
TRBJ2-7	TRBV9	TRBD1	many	CASSTKPGGPYEQYF	TGTGCCAGCAGCACAAAACCAGGGGGCCCCTACGAGCAGTACTTC
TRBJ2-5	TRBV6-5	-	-	CASSYMPTEFQETQYF	TGTGCCAGCAGTTACATGCCGACGGAATTCCAAGAGACCCAGTACTTC
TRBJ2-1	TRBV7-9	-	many	CASRPLDHNEQFF	TGTGCCAGCAGACCTCTAGACCACAATGAGCAGTTCTTC
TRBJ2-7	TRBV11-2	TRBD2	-	CASRRGQILAGDDVFEQYF	TGTGCCAGCAGGAGGGGACAGATACTAGCGGGAGATGATGTGTTCGAGCAGTACTTC
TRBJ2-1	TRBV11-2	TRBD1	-	CASSPAQGVAYNEQFF	TGTGCCAGCAGCCCCGCCCAGGGGGTCGCCTACAATGAGCAGTTCTTC
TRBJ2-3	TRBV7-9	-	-	CASSLAGLADTQYF	TGTGCCAGCAGCTTAGCGGGGTTAGCAGATACGCAGTATTTT
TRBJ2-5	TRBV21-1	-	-	CASSKAAQREGKETQYF	TGTGCCAGCAGCAAAGCGGCTCAGCGGGAGGGAAAAGAGACCCAGTACTTC
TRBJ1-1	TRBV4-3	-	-	CASSHQTSGTEAFF	TGCGCCAGCAGCCACCAAACCTCTGGGACTGAAGCTTTCTTT
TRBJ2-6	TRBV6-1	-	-	CAATGISSGANVLTF	TGTGCGGCTACAGGGATTAGCTCTGGGGCCAACGTCCTGACTTTC
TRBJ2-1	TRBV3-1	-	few	CASSALSDEQFF	TGTGCCAGCAGCGCCCTGTCCGATGAGCAGTTCTTC